This T cell receptor (beta chain) was documented in a study of cytomegalovirus exposure and HLA in healthy donors. The PCR had 60 Vbeta and 13 Jbeta primers. Libraries were prepared by immunoSEQ multiplex PCR; TCRdb keeps only in-frame clonotypes and omits some of them. The data hold roughly 200,000 clones, with about four fifths observed a single time. For this clone: Its antigen is still unknown.

Study conclusions and caveats: Among the CMV-associated chains, a few were confirmed in vitro as specific for CMV antigens.

This CDR3 spans 12 amino acids. V lost 6 bases and J 0 bases, leaving 6 bases between the germline ends. Germline assignment: CDR1 WSHSY and CDR2 SAAADI. The chain employs TRBV10-2 and TRBJ2-7, with a tentative D call TRBD1 (5 bases). This TCR came from a woman under 30 in good health and CMV-seronegative. Sequenced: PBMCs. CDR3 nucleotide sequence: TGCGCCAGCAGCGACAGCTCCTACGAGCAGTACTTC. It translates to CASSDSSYEQYF.